This TCR beta chain comes out of a study of Ad26.COV2.S vaccination and SARS-CoV-2 variants. Points from the study as a whole: The analyses of TCR breadth and depth may have understated the size of total T cell responses. Post-vaccination breadth of spike-specific CD8+ and CD4+ T cell responses was reportedly substantial.

Comments on this clone: Its antigen remains unidentified.

Stated treatment: some 20 received Ad26.COV2.S at low or high dose, single or two shots; five or six received placebo; per-sample allocation not given. Sampling occurred on day 63 after the first vaccine or placebo injection. Trimming removed 1 base from V and 2 bases from J; junction bases left unmatched: 4. CDR3 length equals 16 residues. Germline V gene sequence: CDR1 SGDLS, CDR2 YYNGEE. Sequenced by immunoSEQ multiplex PCR; TCRdb stores in-frame clones only, minus some. The profile shows about 680,000 clones, roughly 90% of them singletons. The V call is TRBV9, the J call TRBJ2-3, with 10 bases fitting TRBD1. The source is a person between 18 and 65 years old who received the Ad26.COV2.S COVID-19 vaccine or a placebo. This specimen consisted of peripheral blood, obtained in a trial of Ad26.COV2.S vaccine versus placebo. The CDR3 DNA is TGTGCCAGCAGCGTACAGGACAGGGGGTACACAGATACGCAGTATTTT. Translating gives CASSVQDRGYTDTQYF. The variable domain in full, with the rest retrieved from reference TRBV9 and TRBJ2-3, is DSGVTQTPKHLITATGQRVTLRCSPRSGDLSVYWYQQSLDQGLQFLIQYYNGEERAKGNILERFSAQQFPDLHSELNLSSLELGDSALYFCASSVQDRGYTDTQYFGPGTRLTVL.